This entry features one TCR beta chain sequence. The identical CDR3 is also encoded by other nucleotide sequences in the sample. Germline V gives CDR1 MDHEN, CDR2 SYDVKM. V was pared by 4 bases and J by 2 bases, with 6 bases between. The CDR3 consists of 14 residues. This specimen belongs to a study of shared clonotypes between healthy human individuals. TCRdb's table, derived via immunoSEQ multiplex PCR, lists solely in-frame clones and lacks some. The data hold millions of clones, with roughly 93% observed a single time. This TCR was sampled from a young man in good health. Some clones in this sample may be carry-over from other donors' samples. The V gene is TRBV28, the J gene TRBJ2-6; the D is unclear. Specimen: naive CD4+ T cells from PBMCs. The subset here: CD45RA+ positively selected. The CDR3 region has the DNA TGTGCCAGCAGTTCTGGGACTGGGGCCAACGTCCTGACTTTC. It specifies CASSSGTGANVLTF.